The 17 T cell receptor beta chains presented below share a single source sample, sequenced in a study of blood T cell repertoires in COVID-19. Generated by immunoSEQ multiplex PCR, the TCRdb table keeps only in-frame clones and is missing some. The sample consists of 52,000 or so clones, roughly 88% of them appearing once. Sequencing was carried out using peripheral blood. Receptor source: a human donor in a cohort sampled during active COVID-19.

The chain carries TRBV3-1 (or the pseudogene TRBV3-2) and TRBJ2-7; no definite D call. V was trimmed by 0 bases and J by 2 bases, leaving 5 bases between them. This CDR3 has 13 amino acids. Germline-derived CDR1 and CDR2 are LGHDT and YNNKEL (reference sequence). The DNA of the CDR3 is TGTGCCAGCAGCCAAGACAGGCCCTACGAGCAGTACTTC. Translated: CASSQDRPYEQYF.

The chain couples TRBV5-1 to TRBJ1-1; no clear D gene. Germline-derived CDR1 and CDR2 are SGHRS and YFSETQ. This CDR3 is built from 15 residues. The V end was cut by 4 bases, the J end by 4 bases, with 17 bases between. In DNA form, the CDR3 reads TGCGCCAGCAGCCCCTCAGCGGGCCGGGCCACTGAAGCTTTCTTT. Translated, it gives CASSPSAGRATEAFF.

This clone appeared once. This sequence joins TRBV7-8 and TRBJ1-6; 8 bases are shared with TRBD1. The CDR3 contains 14 residues. Germline CDR1 and CDR2: SGHVS and FQNEAQ. The V and J ends lost 2 bases and 9 bases, in that order; junction bases with no gene match: 3. CDR3 nucleotides: TGTGCCAGCAGCTTACCAGGGGGCATTTCACCCCTCCACTTT. As protein: CASSLPGGISPLHF. The entire variable domain, with the rest obtained from reference TRBV7-8 and TRBJ1-6, is as follows: GAGVSQSPRYKVAKRGQDVALRCDPISGHVSLFWYQQALGQGPEFLTYFQNEAQLDKSGLPSDRFFAERPEGSVSTLKIQRTQQEDSAVYLCASSLPGGISPLHFGNGTRLTVT.

This clone was counted a few times. The chain uses TRBV6-1 and TRBJ2-7, with 14 nucleotides matching TRBD2. The V and J ends lost 1 base and 4 bases, in that order; junction bases with no gene match: 9. This CDR3 is 18 amino acids long. The germline gives CDR1 MNHNS, CDR2 SASEGT. This CDR3 reads CASSEVQGLAGEWYEQYF. In DNA form, the CDR3 reads TGTGCCAGCAGTGAAGTACAGGGACTAGCGGGAGAATGGTACGAGCAGTACTTC.

V is TRBV5-1 and J is TRBJ2-7; D perhaps matches TRBD1 (6 bases). The V end was cut by 2 bases, the J end by 5 bases, with 11 bases between. CDR1 is SGHRS, CDR2 YFSETQ, per germline. The CDR3 sequence is 13 residues long. In DNA, the CDR3 is TGCGCCAGCAGCTTATCAGGGGTTAACGAGCAGTACTTC. Translated, it gives CASSLSGVNEQYF.

The chain combines TRBV5-4 with TRBJ1-6, with 7 nucleotides matching TRBD1. Per germline, CDR1 SGHNT and CDR2 YYREEE (reference sequence). This CDR3 is 16 amino acids long. V gave up 4 bases and J gave up 7 bases; unmatched junction bases: 11. CDR3 sequence: CASSPGVDRFNSPLHF. Here the CDR3 DNA reads TGTGCCAGCAGCCCCGGGGTGGACAGGTTCAATTCACCCCTCCACTTT.

The chain links TRBV28 to TRBJ2-2; a possible D gene is TRBD2 (6 bases). CDR1 is MDHEN, CDR2 SYDVKM, per germline. The V and J ends lost 6 bases and 1 base respectively, with 15 bases between them. The CDR3 runs to 16 residues. CDR3 loop: CASSPGGSGNTGELFF. CDR3 sequence (DNA): TGTGCCAGCAGCCCCGGGGGTAGCGGGAACACCGGGGAGCTGTTTTTT.

The chain is built from TRBV18 and TRBJ1-2; 9 nucleotides agree with TRBD1. After removal of 3 bases from V and 7 bases from J, the junction contained 9 bases not matched to a gene. CDR1 and CDR2 from the germline V gene are KGHSH and LQKENI. There are 15 residues in the CDR3. This chain's CDR3 is CASSPGQGVLAGYTF. The CDR3 DNA is TGTGCCAGCTCACCGGGACAGGGAGTCTTGGCTGGCTACACCTTC.

This clone was observed a single time. The chain links TRBV18 to TRBJ1-3; 8 bases agree with TRBD1. V was clipped by 4 bases and J by 0 bases; unmatched bases: 2. Germline assignment: CDR1 KGHSH and CDR2 LQKENI. This CDR3 region has 15 residues. The DNA for the CDR3 is TGTGCCAGCTCACGGGGACAGGTCTCTGGAAACACCATATATTTT. Translation gives CASSRGQVSGNTIYF.

The chain is built from TRBV9 and TRBJ2-5; 10 positions match TRBD1. The J segment lost 1 base and the V segment lost 4 bases, leaving 4 bases of the junction unmatched. The CDR3 is made up of 15 amino acids. Germline lookup yields CDR1 SGDLS and CDR2 YYNGEE. The CDR3 nucleotides read TGTGCCAGCAGCCTCGGACAGGGGGTCCAAGAGACCCAGTACTTC. It codes for CASSLGQGVQETQYF.

The chain uses TRBV28 and TRBJ1-5; D might be TRBD1 (6 bases). Trimming pared 5 bases from V and 0 bases from J, leaving 11 bases between. The germline CDR1 and CDR2 sequences are MDHEN and SYDVKM. This CDR3 region has 15 residues. For the CDR3, the DNA is TGTGCCAGCAGTAGGACAGACTTTAGCAATCAGCCCCAGCATTTT. Protein product: CASSRTDFSNQPQHF.

This clone was seen a single time. This chain links TRBV9 with TRBJ1-5; D is ambiguous. Germline-derived CDR1 and CDR2 are SGDLS and YYNGEE. V lost 0 bases and J 2 bases, leaving 9 bases between the germline ends. The CDR3 length is 15 residues. CDR3 sequence (DNA): TGTGCCAGCAGCGTAGGCGTTACGGGCAATCAGCCCCAGCATTTT. This gives the protein CASSVGVTGNQPQHF.

J is TRBJ1-3 and V is TRBV5-1, with D possibly matching TRBD1 (5 bases). Trimming shortened V by 0 bases and J by 0 bases, and 10 bases separated the two germline ends. CDR3 length equals 16 residues. The germline V gene encodes CDR1 SGHRS and CDR2 YFSETQ. In nucleotides, the CDR3 is TGCGCCAGCAGCTTGGGACAGACCGGCTCTGGAAACACCATATATTTT. This sequence encodes CASSLGQTGSGNTIYF.

The chain uses TRBV6-4 and TRBJ2-7; TRBD1 aligns across 7 bases. With V trimmed by 6 bases and J by 3 bases, 14 bases remained unmatched. The germline CDR1 and CDR2 sequences are MRHNA and SNTAGT. The CDR3 length is 16 residues. CDR3 loop: CASSLIFRDRLYEQYF. The CDR3 DNA reads TGTGCCAGCAGCTTAATTTTCCGGGACAGACTCTACGAGCAGTACTTC.

This chain uses TRBV29-1 with TRBJ2-7; the D gene is possibly TRBD1 (6 bases). V was pared by 6 bases and J by 3 bases, with 12 bases between. This CDR3 has 12 amino acids. The germline gives CDR1 SQVTM, CDR2 ANQGSEA. Written as DNA, the CDR3 is TGCAGCGTCAGAATACAGGGCTACGAGCAGTACTTC. It translates to CSVRIQGYEQYF.

V usage is TRBV9 and J usage is TRBJ1-2; D gene ambiguous. This CDR3 contains 14 residues. V gave up 0 bases and J gave up 0 bases, with 6 bases separating them. Germline V gives CDR1 SGDLS, CDR2 YYNGEE. The CDR3 DNA follows: TGTGCCAGCAGCGTAGGCGACACTAACTATGGCTACACCTTC. It specifies CASSVGDTNYGYTF.

This clone has only a few counts. V is TRBV19 and J is TRBJ2-3; D remains ambiguous. The V end lost 3 bases, the J end lost 7 bases, and 14 bases lay between the germline ends. CDR3 length: 14 residues. Germline CDR1 is LNHDA and CDR2 is SQIVND (reference sequence). CDR3 residues: CASSIPGSTNTQYF. The CDR3 DNA reads as TGTGCCAGTAGTATCCCAGGATCTACAAATACGCAGTATTTT.